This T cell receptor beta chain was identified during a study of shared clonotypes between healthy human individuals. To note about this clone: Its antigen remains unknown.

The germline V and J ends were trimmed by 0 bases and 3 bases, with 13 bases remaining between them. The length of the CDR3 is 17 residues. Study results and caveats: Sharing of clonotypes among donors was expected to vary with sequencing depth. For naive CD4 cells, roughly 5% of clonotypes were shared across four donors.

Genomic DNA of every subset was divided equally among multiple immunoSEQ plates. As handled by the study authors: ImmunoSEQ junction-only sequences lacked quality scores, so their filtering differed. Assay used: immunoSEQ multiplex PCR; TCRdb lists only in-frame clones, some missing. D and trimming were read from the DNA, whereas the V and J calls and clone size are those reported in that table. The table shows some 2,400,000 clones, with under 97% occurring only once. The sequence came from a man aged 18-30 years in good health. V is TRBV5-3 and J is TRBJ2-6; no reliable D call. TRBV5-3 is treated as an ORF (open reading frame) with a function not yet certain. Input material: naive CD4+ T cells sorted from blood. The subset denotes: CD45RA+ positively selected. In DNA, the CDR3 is TGTGCCAGAAGCTTGGATGGAAATACGTGTGGGGCCAACGTCCTGACTTTC. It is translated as CARSLDGNTCGANVLTF.